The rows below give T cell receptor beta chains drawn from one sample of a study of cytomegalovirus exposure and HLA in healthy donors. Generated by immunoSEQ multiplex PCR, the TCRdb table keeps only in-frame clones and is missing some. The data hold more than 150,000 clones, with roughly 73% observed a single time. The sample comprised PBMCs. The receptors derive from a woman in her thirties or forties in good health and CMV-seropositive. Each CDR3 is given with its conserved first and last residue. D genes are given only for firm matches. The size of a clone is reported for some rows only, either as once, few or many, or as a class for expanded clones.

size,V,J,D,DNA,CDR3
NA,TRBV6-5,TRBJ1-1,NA,TGTGCCAGCAGGATAAAGGGAGGGTTGAACACTGAAGCTTTCTTT,CASRIKGGLNTEAFF
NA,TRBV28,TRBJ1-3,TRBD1,TGTGCCAGCAGTTCTTTCTCGGGACAGGGTCCTGGAAACACCATATATTTT,CASSSFSGQGPGNTIYF
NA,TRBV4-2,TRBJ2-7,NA,TGTGCCAGCAGCCAACAGGGTGGCTACGAGCAGTACTTC,CASSQQGGYEQYF
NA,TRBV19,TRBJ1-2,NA,TGTGCCAGTAGTCGGGAGGAGGCCTATGGCTACACCTTC,CASSREEAYGYTF
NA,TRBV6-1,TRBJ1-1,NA,TGTGCCAGCACCCTCCCGGACTTGATGAACACTGAAGCTTTCTTT,CASTLPDLMNTEAFF
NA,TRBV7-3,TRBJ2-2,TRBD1,TGTGCCAGCAGCTTGGGACAGGGTGGCACCGGGGAGCTGTTTTTT,CASSLGQGGTGELFF
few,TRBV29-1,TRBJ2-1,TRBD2,TGCAGCACTCGACCTACTAGCGGGAGTAATGAGCAGTTCTTC,CSTRPTSGSNEQFF
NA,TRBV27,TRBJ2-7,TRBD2,TGTGCCAGCAGGACTAGCGGGGAGGCCGCGGGCAAGCAGTACTTC,CASRTSGEAAGKQYF
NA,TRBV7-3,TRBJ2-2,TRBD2,TGTGCCAGCAGCCCCACGGGCGGGGGGTACACCGGGGAGCTGTTTTTT,CASSPTGGGYTGELFF
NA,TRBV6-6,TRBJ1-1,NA,TGTGCCAGCACTCCAGGGGTCACTGAAGCTTTCTTT,CASTPGVTEAFF
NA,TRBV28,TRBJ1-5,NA,TGTGCCGGTCGCCGGGAAGCCAGTCAGCCCCAGCATTTT,CAGRREASQPQHF
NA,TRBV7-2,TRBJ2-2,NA,TGTGCCAGCAGCTTAGCGCCGGGGTCCGCGAACACCGGGGAGCTGTTTTTT,CASSLAPGSANTGELFF
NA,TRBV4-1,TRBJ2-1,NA,TGCGCCAGCAGCCAAGCCCCAGGGGCCCCCTCCTACAATGAGCAGTTCTTC,CASSQAPGAPSYNEQFF
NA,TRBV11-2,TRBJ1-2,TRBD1,TGTGCCAGCAGCTCCCCAGGGGGCACGGACTATGGCTACACCTTC,CASSSPGGTDYGYTF
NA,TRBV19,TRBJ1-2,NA,TGTGCCAGTAGCCAGTCCGACAGGCTCGGCTACACCTTC,CASSQSDRLGYTF
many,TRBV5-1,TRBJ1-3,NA,TGCGCCAGCAGCTTGGATGGGCAGGGTAGGGCCATATATTTT,CASSLDGQGRAIYF
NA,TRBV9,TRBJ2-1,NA,TGTGCCAGCAGCGGACAGATAAACTCAGCCTACAATGAGCAGTTCTTC,CASSGQINSAYNEQFF
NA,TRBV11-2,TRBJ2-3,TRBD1,TGTGCCAGCAGCCTCGACAGGGGGCAAGGAGATACGCAGTATTTT,CASSLDRGQGDTQYF
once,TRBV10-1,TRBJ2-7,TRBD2,TGCGCCAGCAGTGAACGAAGGACTAGCGGGAGCAGCTCCTACGAGCAGTACTTC,CASSERRTSGSSSYEQYF
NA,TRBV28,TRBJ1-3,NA,TGTGCCAGCAGTCCCGGCAGGGGAATTGGGTTGGACTTTGGAAACACCATATATTTT,CASSPGRGIGLDFGNTIYF
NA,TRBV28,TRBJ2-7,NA,TGTGCCAGCAGTTCCCTAGGGGTCGGAGAGCAGTACTTC,CASSSLGVGEQYF
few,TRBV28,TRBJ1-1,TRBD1,TGTGCCAGCAGTAACGACCTTGACCCCCTGGGACAGCGTGAAGCTTTCTTT,CASSNDLDPLGQREAFF
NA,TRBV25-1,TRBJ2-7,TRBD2,TGTGCCAGCAGTGAATGGACTAGCGGGATAAGGGAGCAGTACTTC,CASSEWTSGIREQYF
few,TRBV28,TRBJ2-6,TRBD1,TGTGCCAGCACAACAGGGGGCGGCGGGGCCAACGTCCTGACTTTC,CASTTGGGGANVLTF
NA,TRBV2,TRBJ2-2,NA,TGTGCCAGCAGTGAACCGCGCACCGGGGAGCTGTTTTTT,CASSEPRTGELFF
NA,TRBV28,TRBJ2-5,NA,TGTGCCAGCAGTTTGGCAGTCCCAGGGACCCAGTACTTC,CASSLAVPGTQYF
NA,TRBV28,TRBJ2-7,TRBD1,TGTGCCAGCAGCCCCGACAGGGTCCACGAGCAGTACTTC,CASSPDRVHEQYF
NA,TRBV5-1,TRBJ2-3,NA,TGCGCCAGCAGCTTGGGTTATAGCGCTGGCACAGATACGCAGTATTTT,CASSLGYSAGTDTQYF
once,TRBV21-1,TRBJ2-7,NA,TGTGCCAGCAGGCTCGACAGCTACGAGCAGTACTTC,CASRLDSYEQYF
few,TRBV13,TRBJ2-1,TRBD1,TGTGCCAGCAGCCCCCGACAGGGTAGAGGTAACAATGAGCAGTTCTTC,CASSPRQGRGNNEQFF
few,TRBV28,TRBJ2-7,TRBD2,TGTGCCAGCAGCCCCACCTCCGCGGGAGGGCGAAGCGAGCAGTACTTC,CASSPTSAGGRSEQYF
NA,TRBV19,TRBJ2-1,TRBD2,TGTGCCAGTAGTACTCCCACATGGACTAGTTTAGATGAGCAGTTCTTC,CASSTPTWTSLDEQFF
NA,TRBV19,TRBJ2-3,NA,TGTGCCAGTACAAGCAGGAGCACAGATACGCAGTATTTT,CASTSRSTDTQYF
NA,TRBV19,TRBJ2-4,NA,TGTGCCAGTAGTGTCGACCCCCACAGGACCCCCCACATTCAGTACTTC,CASSVDPHRTPHIQYF
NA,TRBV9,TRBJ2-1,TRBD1,TGTGCCAGCAGCGCTCCCGGGACAGGGACCTACAATGAGCAGTTCTTC,CASSAPGTGTYNEQFF
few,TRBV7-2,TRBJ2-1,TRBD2,TGTGCCAGCAGCTTCTTAGCTGGGGGAGGGCGGTCGAATGAGCAGTTCTTC,CASSFLAGGGRSNEQFF
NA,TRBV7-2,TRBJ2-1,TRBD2,TGTGCCAGCAGCCTACGGACTAGCGGGAGGCATGAGCAGTTCTTC,CASSLRTSGRHEQFF
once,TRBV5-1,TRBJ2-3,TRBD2,TGCGCCAGCAGCTTGTTTGCTAGCGGGACAGATACGCAGTATTTT,CASSLFASGTDTQYF
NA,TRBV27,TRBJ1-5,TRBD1,TGTGCCAGCAGAAATGGACAGGGCGGTAATCAGCCCCAGCATTTT,CASRNGQGGNQPQHF
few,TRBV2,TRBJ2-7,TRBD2,TGTGCCAGCAGTGATGGTCCGACTAGCGGGCTAAGCTCCTACGAGCAGTACTTC,CASSDGPTSGLSSYEQYF